This TCR beta chain stems from a study of blood T cell repertoires in COVID-19. In the study overall: The origin of the acute and convalescent COVID-19 samples was the United States, Italy and Spain. From T cells, B-cell-depleted T cells, or PBMCs came the material, which was cDNA or gDNA.

This CDR3 is built from 13 residues. Trimming cost V 0 bases and J 4 bases, with 7 bases left between them. The germline CDR1 and CDR2 sequences are SGHRS and YFSETQ. In the study's own analysis: Amplification from reference gene primers served as the basis for estimated nucleated cell counts. Profiled with immunoSEQ multiplex PCR; TCRdb holds only in-frame clones, not every one. V, J and clone size are taken as reported in that table, and D and trimming were inferred from the DNA itself. This sample carries around 250,000 clones, more than 75% of them seen once, and the ten largest clones take around 1.6%. To note about this clone: Different DNA sequences within this sample yield the same CDR3.

The clonotype comes from a woman in her sixties who had recovered from COVID-19. The chain combines TRBV5-1 with TRBJ1-2; possibly TRBD1 for D (5 bases). The specimen sequenced was peripheral blood. CDR3 sequence reads: CASSLDGAYGYTF. The CDR3 DNA is TGCGCCAGCAGCTTGGATGGGGCCTATGGCTACACCTTC.